This T cell receptor (beta chain) originates from a study of control samples from healthy donors and cancer patients. Germline CDR1 GTSNPN, CDR2 SVGIG (reference sequence). The CDR3 loop spans 13 amino acids. The ends were cut back, 5 bases at V and 4 bases at J, with 12 bases in the middle. This table comes from immunoSEQ multiplex PCR, and its TCRdb copy is limited to in-frame clones, with some not included. The sample lists 130,000 to 150,000 clones; approximately 90% were seen once. The sequence was collected from a woman aged 25-40 years in good health. The chain joins TRBV30 to TRBJ2-1; D uncertain. The sample consisted of blood. The CDR3 region is CAWAPQWYNEQFF. For the CDR3, the DNA is TGTGCCTGGGCCCCACAGTGGTACAATGAGCAGTTCTTC.